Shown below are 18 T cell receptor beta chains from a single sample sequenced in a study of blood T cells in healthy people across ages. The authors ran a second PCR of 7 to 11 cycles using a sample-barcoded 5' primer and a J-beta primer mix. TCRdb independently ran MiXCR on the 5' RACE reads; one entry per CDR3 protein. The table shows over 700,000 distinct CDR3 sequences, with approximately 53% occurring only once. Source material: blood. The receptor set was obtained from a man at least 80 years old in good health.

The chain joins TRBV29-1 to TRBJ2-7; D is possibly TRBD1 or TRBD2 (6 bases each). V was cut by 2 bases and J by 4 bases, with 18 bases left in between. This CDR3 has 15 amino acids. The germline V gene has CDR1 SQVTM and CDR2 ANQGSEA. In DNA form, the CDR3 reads TGCAGCGTTGAAACCCCCGGGGGCCCCGGTTACGAGCAGTACTTC. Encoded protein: CSVETPGGPGYEQYF.

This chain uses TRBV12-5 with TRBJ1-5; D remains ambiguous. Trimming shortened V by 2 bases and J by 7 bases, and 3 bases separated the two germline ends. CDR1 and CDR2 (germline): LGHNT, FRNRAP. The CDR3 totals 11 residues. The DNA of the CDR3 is TGTGCTAGTGGTTTGTACCAGCCCCAGCATTTT. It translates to CASGLYQPQHF.

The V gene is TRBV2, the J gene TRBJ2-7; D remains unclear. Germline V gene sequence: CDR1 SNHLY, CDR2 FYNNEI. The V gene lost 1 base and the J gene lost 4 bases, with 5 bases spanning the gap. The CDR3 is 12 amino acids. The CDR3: CASSEEAYEQYF. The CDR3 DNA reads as TGTGCCAGCAGTGAAGAGGCTTACGAGCAGTACTTC.

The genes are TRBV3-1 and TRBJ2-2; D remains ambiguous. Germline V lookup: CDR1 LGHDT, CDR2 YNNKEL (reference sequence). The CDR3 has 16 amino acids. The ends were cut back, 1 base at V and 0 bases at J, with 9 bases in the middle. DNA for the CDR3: TGTGCCAGCAGCCAAGGACGCCCCGCGAACACCGGGGAGCTGTTTTTT. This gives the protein CASSQGRPANTGELFF.

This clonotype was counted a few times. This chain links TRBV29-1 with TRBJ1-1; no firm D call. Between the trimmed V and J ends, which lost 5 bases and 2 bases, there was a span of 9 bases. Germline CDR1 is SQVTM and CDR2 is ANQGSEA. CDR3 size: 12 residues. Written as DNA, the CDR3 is TGCAGCGTTAAGTCCGGAAACACTGAAGCTTTCTTT. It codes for CSVKSGNTEAFF.

The CDR3 here is CASSLGQGVGGYTF. CDR3 DNA sequence: TGTGCCAGCAGCTTAGGTCAGGGAGTTGGTGGCTACACCTTC. This chain joins TRBV7-9 and TRBJ1-2; tentative D call: TRBD1 (5 bases). The CDR3 runs to 14 residues. Germline V lookup: CDR1 SEHNR, CDR2 FQNEAQ (reference sequence). V lost 1 base and J 7 bases, leaving 13 bases between the germline ends.

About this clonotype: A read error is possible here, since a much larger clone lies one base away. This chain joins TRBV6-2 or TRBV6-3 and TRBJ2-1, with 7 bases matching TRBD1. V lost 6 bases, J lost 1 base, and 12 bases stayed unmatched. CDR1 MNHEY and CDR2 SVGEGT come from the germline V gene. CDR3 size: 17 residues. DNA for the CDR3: TGTGCCAGCAGAAACCGGACAGGCCGGAGGTCCTACAATGAGCAGTTCTTC. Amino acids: CASRNRTGRRSYNEQFF.

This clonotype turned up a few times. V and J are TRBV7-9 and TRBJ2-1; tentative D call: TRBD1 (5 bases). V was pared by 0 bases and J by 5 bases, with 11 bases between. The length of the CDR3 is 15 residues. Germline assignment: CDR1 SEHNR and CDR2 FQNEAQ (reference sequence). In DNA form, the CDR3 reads TGTGCCAGCAGCTTAGCCCAGGGTTATAACAATGAGCAGTTCTTC. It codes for CASSLAQGYNNEQFF.

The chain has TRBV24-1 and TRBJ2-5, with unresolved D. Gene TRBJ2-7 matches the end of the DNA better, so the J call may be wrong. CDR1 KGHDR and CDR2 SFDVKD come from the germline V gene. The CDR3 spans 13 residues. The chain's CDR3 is CATSDSRSPEQYF. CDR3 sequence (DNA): TGTGCCACCAGTGATTCGAGGAGTCCCGAGCAGTACTTC.

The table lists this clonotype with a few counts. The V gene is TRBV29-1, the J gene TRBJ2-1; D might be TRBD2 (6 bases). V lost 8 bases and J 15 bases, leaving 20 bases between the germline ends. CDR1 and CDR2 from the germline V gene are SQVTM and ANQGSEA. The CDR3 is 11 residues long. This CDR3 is CSYGGGATWFF. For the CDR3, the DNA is TGCAGCTACGGGGGAGGAGCCACGTGGTTCTTC.

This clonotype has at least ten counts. CDR3 loop: CTIQSSFGEQYF. CDR3 DNA: TGCACCATTCAGTCGAGTTTCGGCGAGCAGTACTTC. J is TRBJ2-5 and V is TRBV29-1, with D unresolved. The J call may be in error: the DNA end matches TRBJ2-7 better. Germline V gene sequence: CDR1 SQVTM, CDR2 ANQGSEA. The CDR3 totals 12 residues.

CDR3 DNA: TGTGCCAGCAGCTGGCCGGGACAGCCCAATGAAAAACTGTTTTTT. It encodes CASSWPGQPNEKLFF. The genes are TRBV7-8 and TRBJ1-4; 7 bases fit TRBD1. The germline V gene has CDR1 SGHVS and CDR2 FQNEAQ. J was trimmed by 5 bases and V by 4 bases; bases with no gene match: 7. The CDR3 spans 15 residues.

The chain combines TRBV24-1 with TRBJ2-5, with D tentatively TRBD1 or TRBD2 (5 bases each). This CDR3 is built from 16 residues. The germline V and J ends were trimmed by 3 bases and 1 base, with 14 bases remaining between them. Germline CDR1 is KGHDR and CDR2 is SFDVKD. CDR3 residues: CATSDASGTVQETQYF. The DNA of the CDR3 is TGTGCCACCAGTGATGCCTCCGGGACGGTCCAAGAGACCCAGTACTTC.

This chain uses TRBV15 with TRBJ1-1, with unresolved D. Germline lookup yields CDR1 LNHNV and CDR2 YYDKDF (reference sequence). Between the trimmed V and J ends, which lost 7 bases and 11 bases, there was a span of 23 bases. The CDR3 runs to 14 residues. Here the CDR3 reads CATTPFEGLGGAFF. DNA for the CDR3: TGTGCCACCACCCCCTTCGAAGGGCTCGGAGGTGCTTTCTTT.

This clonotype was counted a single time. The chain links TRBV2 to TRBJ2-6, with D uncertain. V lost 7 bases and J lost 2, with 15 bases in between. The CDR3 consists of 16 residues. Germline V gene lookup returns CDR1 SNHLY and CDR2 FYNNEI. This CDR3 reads CASNFGSVAGANVLTF. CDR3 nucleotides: TGTGCCAGCAATTTCGGGTCGGTGGCTGGGGCCAACGTCCTGACTTTC.

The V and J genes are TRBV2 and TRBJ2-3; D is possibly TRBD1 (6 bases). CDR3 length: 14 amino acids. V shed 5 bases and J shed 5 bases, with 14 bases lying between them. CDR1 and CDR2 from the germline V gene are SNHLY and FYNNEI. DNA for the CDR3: TGTGCCAGCAGTTTTACAGGGACCGGAGATACGCAGTATTTT. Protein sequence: CASSFTGTGDTQYF. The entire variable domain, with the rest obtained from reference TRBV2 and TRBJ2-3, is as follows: EPEVTQTPSHQVTQMGQEVILRCVPISNHLYFYWYRQILGQKVEFLVSFYNNEISEKSEIFDDQFSVERPDGSNFTLKIRSTKLEDSAMYFCASSFTGTGDTQYFGPGTRLTVL.

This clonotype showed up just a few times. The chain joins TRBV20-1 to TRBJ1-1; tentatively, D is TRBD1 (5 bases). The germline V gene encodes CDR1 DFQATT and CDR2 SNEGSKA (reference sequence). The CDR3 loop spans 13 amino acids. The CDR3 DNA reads TGCAGACCCACCGGGACGGTGAACACTGAAGCTTTCTTT. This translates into CRPTGTVNTEAFF.

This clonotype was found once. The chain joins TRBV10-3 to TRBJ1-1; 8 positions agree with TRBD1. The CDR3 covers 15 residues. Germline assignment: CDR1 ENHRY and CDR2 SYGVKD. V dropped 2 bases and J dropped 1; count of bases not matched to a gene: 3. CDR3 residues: CAISEPTGENTEAFF. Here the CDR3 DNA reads TGTGCCATCAGTGAGCCGACAGGGGAGAACACTGAAGCTTTCTTT.